This TCR beta chain is from a study of shared clonotypes between healthy human individuals. Across the study: Used for every donor were three CD4 naive, three CD4 memory, two CD8 naive and one CD8 memory plate.

Method: immunoSEQ multiplex PCR; TCRdb's copy keeps in-frame clones and lacks some. Of about 650,000 clones listed, 95% were seen once; the top ten hold 0.11%. Germline V gene sequence: CDR1 MNHEY, CDR2 SMNVEV (reference sequence). The CDR3 contains 14 residues. V was trimmed by 5 bases and J by 0 bases, leaving 9 bases between them. Findings of the study overall: Naive CD4 clonotypes were shared across a handful of donors at about 5.3%. Relative to clonotypes present in all four donors, those not shared had lower generation probabilities.

Naive-designated CD8 cells lacked CD45RO, were positively enriched for CCR7, and omitted terminally differentiated effector memory CD45RA+ cells. With respect to this clone: Its cognate antigen is unknown. Other DNA sequences in the sample encode the same CDR3.

This TCR was sampled from a woman in her twenties or thirties in good health. Material: naive CD8+ T cells sorted from blood. The rearrangement uses TRBV27 and TRBJ2-3, with TRBD2 as a possible D gene (6 bases). CDR3 sequence reads: CASSPGTSTDTQYF. In nucleotides, the CDR3 is TGTGCCAGCAGTCCAGGGACTAGCACAGATACGCAGTATTTT.